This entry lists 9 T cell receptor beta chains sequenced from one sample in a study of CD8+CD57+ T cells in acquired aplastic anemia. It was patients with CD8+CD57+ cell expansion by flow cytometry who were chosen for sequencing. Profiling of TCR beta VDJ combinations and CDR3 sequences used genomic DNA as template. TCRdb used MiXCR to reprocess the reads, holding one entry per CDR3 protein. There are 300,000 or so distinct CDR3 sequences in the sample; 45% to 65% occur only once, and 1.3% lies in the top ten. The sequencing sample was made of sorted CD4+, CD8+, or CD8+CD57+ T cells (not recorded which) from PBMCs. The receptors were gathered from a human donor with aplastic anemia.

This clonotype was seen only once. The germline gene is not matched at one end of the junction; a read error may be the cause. Here the CDR3 DNA reads TGTTCCATCAAAGATAGGGATTTGAGGTCTGCTGAAGCTTTCTTT. Its protein is CSIKDRDLRSAEAFF. The chain employs TRBV10-3 and TRBJ1-1; unclear D gene. The CDR3 sequence is 15 residues long. From germline, CDR1 is ENHRY and CDR2 SYGVKD.

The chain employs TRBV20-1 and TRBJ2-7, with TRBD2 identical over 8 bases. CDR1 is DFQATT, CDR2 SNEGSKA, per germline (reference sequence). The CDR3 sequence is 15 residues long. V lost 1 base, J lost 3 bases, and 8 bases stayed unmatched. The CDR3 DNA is TGCAGTGCTAGAGCCGCCCTCGGGGGGGACTACGAGCAGTACTTC. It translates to CSARAALGGDYEQYF.

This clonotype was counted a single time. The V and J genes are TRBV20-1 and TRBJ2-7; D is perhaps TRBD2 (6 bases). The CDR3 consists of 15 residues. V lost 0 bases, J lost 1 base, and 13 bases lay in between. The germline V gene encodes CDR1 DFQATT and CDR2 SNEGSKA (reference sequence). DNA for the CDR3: TGCAGTGCTAGAGATCGGGACTCCCCGTCCTACGAGCAGTACTTC. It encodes CSARDRDSPSYEQYF.

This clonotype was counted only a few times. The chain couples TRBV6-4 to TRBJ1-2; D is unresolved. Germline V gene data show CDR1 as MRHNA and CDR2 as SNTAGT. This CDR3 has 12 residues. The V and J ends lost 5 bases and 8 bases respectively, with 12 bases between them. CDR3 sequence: CASSIGWEGYTF. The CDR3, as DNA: TGTGCCAGCAGTATAGGGTGGGAGGGCTACACCTTC.

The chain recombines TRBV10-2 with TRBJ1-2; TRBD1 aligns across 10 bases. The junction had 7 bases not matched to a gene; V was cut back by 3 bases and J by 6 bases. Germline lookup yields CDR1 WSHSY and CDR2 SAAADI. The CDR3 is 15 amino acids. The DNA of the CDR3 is TGCGCCAGCAGTGACTGGACAGGGGGAAGAAATGGCTACACCTTC. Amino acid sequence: CASSDWTGGRNGYTF.

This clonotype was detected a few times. CDR3 sequence reads: CASSLKSFMNTEAFF. The CDR3, as DNA: TGCGCCAGCAGCTTGAAGAGTTTCATGAACACTGAAGCTTTCTTT. The rearrangement uses TRBV5-1 and TRBJ1-1; D not resolved. This CDR3 spans 15 amino acids. Trimming pared 1 base from V and 0 bases from J, leaving 10 bases between. CDR1 is SGHRS, CDR2 YFSETQ, per germline.

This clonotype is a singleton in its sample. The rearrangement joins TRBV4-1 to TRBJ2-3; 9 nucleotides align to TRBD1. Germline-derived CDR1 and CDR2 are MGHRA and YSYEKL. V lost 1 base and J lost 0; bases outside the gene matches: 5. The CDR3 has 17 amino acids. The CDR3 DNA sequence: TGCGCCAGCAGCCAAGCGACCGGGACAGGGAGCACAGATACGCAGTATTTT. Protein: CASSQATGTGSTDTQYF.

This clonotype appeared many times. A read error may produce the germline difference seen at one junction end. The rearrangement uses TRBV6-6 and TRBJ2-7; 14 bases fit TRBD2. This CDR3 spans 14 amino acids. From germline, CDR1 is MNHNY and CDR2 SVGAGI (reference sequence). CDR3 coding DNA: TGTGCCAGCAGCCCCCCCGGGGGACTAGCGGGAGAAAACTTC. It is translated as CASSPPGGLAGENF.

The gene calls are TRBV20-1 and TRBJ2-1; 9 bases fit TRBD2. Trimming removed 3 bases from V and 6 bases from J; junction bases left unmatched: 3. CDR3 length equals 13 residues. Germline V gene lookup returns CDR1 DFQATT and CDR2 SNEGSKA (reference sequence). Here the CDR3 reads CSASGGGANEQFF. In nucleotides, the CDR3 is TGCAGTGCTAGCGGCGGGGGGGCCAATGAGCAGTTCTTC.